In its sample, the clone carrying this T cell receptor (beta chain) was seen a few times. Its antigen is unknown. CDR3 size: 13 residues. In the PCR, 60 Vbeta and 13 Jbeta primers were used. Per the authors' pipeline: Later work found 80 million or so unique TCR beta chains, with 9.5 million to 12 million shared. Sequenced by immunoSEQ multiplex PCR; TCRdb stores in-frame clones only, minus some. The V and J calls and clone size come from that table; D and trimming were worked out from the DNA. The sample consists of 140,000 to 150,000 clones, 70% of them appearing once. This record belongs to a study of cytomegalovirus exposure and HLA in healthy donors. Donors showed nominal health when sampled, although they likely had unrecorded immune exposures. Study observations and caveats: A previous analysis found most TCR beta V segments productive roughly 90% or roughly 30% of the time.

V and J are TRBV21-1 and TRBJ1-2. TRBV21-1 is shown as a pseudogene. The receptor was derived from a woman aged 60 to 75 in good health and CMV-seropositive. The material sequenced was PBMCs. CDR3 sequence (DNA): TGTGCCAGCAGCAAAACCGGGGTAGGGGGCTACACCTTC. Protein sequence: CASSKTGVGGYTF.